The 23 T cell receptor beta chains listed next were all sequenced from one sample in a study of cytomegalovirus exposure and HLA in healthy donors. The repertoire was sequenced with immunoSEQ multiplex PCR; TCRdb's copy has only in-frame clones and lacks some. The sample carries fewer than 60,000 clones, roughly 89% recorded once. The sample comprised PBMCs. The source of these receptors is a woman aged 18-35 years in good health and CMV-seronegative.

The gene calls are TRBV30 and TRBJ1-1; a weak D match, TRBD1 (6 bases). Per the germline V gene, CDR1 is GTSNPN and CDR2 is SVGIG (reference sequence). The CDR3 contains 11 residues. This CDR3 is CAREGGTEAFF. For the CDR3, the DNA is TGTGCGAGGGAGGGGGGCACTGAAGCTTTCTTT.

V is TRBV25-1 and J is TRBJ2-7, with no clear D. The V gene's germline CDR1 is MGHDK and CDR2 SYGVNS. The CDR3 is 12 residues long. Between the trimmed V and J ends, which lost 3 bases and 4 bases, there was a span of 7 bases. This CDR3 reads CASSDRGYEQYF. CDR3 in DNA: TGTGCCAGCAGTGACCGAGGATACGAGCAGTACTTC.

This rearrangement joins TRBV5-6 to TRBJ2-7; possible D gene TRBD1, 6 bases. Germline V gene data show CDR1 as SGHDT and CDR2 as YYEEEE. The CDR3 sequence is 18 residues long. The germline V and J ends were trimmed by 0 bases and 0 bases, with 19 bases remaining between them. CDR3 sequence: CASSLGLPRARGSYEQYF. CDR3 sequence (DNA): TGTGCCAGCAGCTTGGGGTTACCCCGCGCCAGGGGCTCCTACGAGCAGTACTTC.

The rearrangement joins TRBV28 to TRBJ2-6; D is perhaps TRBD2 (6 bases). Germline V gene lookup returns CDR1 MDHEN and CDR2 SYDVKM. The CDR3 is 20 residues long. Deletions cut 2 bases from V and 0 bases from J, with 20 bases between. CDR3 DNA: TGTGCCAGCAGTTTACCCTCAAGTGGGGGGAATCCCTCTGGGGCCAACGTCCTGACTTTC. Protein product: CASSLPSSGGNPSGANVLTF.

The genes are TRBV11-2 and TRBJ1-5, with 8 bases aligning to TRBD1. There are 15 residues in the CDR3. Trimming at V came to 3 bases and at J to 5 bases, leaving 6 bases not matched to a gene. The germline V gene has CDR1 SGHAT and CDR2 FQNNGV. The CDR3 DNA follows: TGTGCCAGCAGCTTTTCCGGGGACAGGTATCAGCCCCAGCATTTT. Amino acid sequence: CASSFSGDRYQPQHF.

V and J are TRBV5-1 and TRBJ1-6, with 7 bases identical to TRBD1. The germline V gene has CDR1 SGHRS and CDR2 YFSETQ. There are 15 residues in the CDR3. Germline trimming cut 4 bases from V and 7 bases from J; bases unmatched to any gene: 8. In DNA, the CDR3 is TGCGCCAGCAGCCCGCGGGACAGTTCGAATTCACCCCTCCACTTT. Protein sequence: CASSPRDSSNSPLHF.

This chain links TRBV30 with TRBJ1-6, with D perhaps TRBD1 (5 bases). Looked up from germline, CDR1 is GTSNPN and CDR2 is SVGIG (reference sequence). Trimming removed 4 bases from V and 4 bases from J, with 8 bases in between. The CDR3 totals 13 residues. Here the CDR3 reads CAWTGQYNSPLHF. The DNA for the CDR3 is TGTGCCTGGACCGGACAATATAATTCACCCCTCCACTTT.

The chain couples TRBV4-1 to TRBJ1-3, with TRBD1 matching over 7 bases. This CDR3 spans 16 amino acids. V gave up 2 bases and J gave up 0 bases; unmatched junction bases: 4. CDR1 is MGHRA and CDR2 is YSYEKL in the germline V gene. The DNA of the CDR3 is TGCGCCAGCAGCCAACCGGGACAGAGCTCTGGAAACACCATATATTTT. This encodes CASSQPGQSSGNTIYF.

The V call is TRBV2, the J call TRBJ1-3; the D gene is possibly TRBD1 (5 bases). Trimming took off 6 bases at V and 2 bases at J, with 14 bases between the two ends. There are 15 residues in the CDR3. Per the germline V gene, CDR1 is SNHLY and CDR2 is FYNNEI. As DNA, the CDR3 is TGTGCCAGCAGGCAGGGCAGGGCCCCTGGAAACACCATATATTTT. Translating gives CASRQGRAPGNTIYF.

The genes are TRBV10-1 and TRBJ2-1; TRBD2 aligns across 8 bases. The CDR3 has 16 amino acids. Germline V CDR1 and CDR2: WNHNN, SYGVQD (reference sequence). The trim removed 5 bases at V and 3 bases at J, leaving 9 bases unmatched. CDR3 sequence: CASSLGQTSDYNEQFF. CDR3 coding DNA: TGCGCCAGCAGTCTAGGGCAGACTAGCGACTACAATGAGCAGTTCTTC.

This clone was detected only once. The rearrangement links TRBV27 to TRBJ2-1, with D possibly matching TRBD1 (6 bases). V was cut by 5 bases and J by 3 bases, with 20 bases left in between. CDR3 length: 17 amino acids. The germline gives CDR1 MNHEY, CDR2 SMNVEV (reference sequence). This chain's CDR3 is CASSPRLGTRHYNEQFF. The CDR3 DNA reads TGTGCCAGCAGTCCGCGCCTGGGGACAAGGCACTACAATGAGCAGTTCTTC.

The genes are TRBV4-2 and TRBJ2-6, with TRBD2 as a possible D gene (6 bases). Germline V gene lookup returns CDR1 LGHNA and CDR2 YNFKEQ. CDR3 length: 16 amino acids. V lost 1 base and J lost 1, with 8 bases in between. The CDR3 sequence: CASSQAGGSGANVLTF. The CDR3 DNA follows: TGTGCCAGCAGCCAAGCCGGGGGTTCTGGGGCCAACGTCCTGACTTTC.

This clone was observed a few times. The genes are TRBV30 and TRBJ2-7; D perhaps matches TRBD2 (6 bases). Trimming left V 0 bases short and J 0 bases short, with 15 bases between. In germline, CDR1 is GTSNPN, CDR2 SVGIG (reference sequence). This CDR3 region has 16 residues. The CDR3 DNA reads as TGTGCCTGGAGTGTACTATTCGGGGGTTCCTCCTACGAGCAGTACTTC. As protein: CAWSVLFGGSSYEQYF.

The chain recombines TRBV30 with TRBJ1-2; the D gene is possibly TRBD1 (5 bases). Germline assignment: CDR1 GTSNPN and CDR2 SVGIG (reference sequence). The CDR3 has 13 residues. Between the trimmed V and J ends, which lost 0 bases and 4 bases, there was a span of 9 bases. The CDR3, as DNA: TGTGCCTGGAGTGTACAACAGGCCTATGGCTACACCTTC. Residues: CAWSVQQAYGYTF.

The chain couples TRBV5-5 to TRBJ2-1, with 7 bases lining up with TRBD2. Trimming at V came to 2 bases and at J to 3 bases, leaving 8 bases not matched to a gene. CDR1 and CDR2 from the germline V gene are SGHKS and YYEKEE (reference sequence). The CDR3 contains 16 residues. Written as DNA, the CDR3 is TGTGCCAGCAGCTTATTGGGACTACCACTCTACAATGAGCAGTTCTTC. Amino acids: CASSLLGLPLYNEQFF. The full variable domain, completed using reference TRBV5-5 and TRBJ2-1, is DAGVTQSPTHLIKTRGQQVTLRCSPISGHKSVSWYQQVLGQGPQFIFQYYEKEERGRGNFPDRFSARQFPNYSSELNVNALLLGDSALYLCASSLLGLPLYNEQFFGPGTRLTVL.

The chain links TRBV28 to TRBJ1-2, with a tentative D call TRBD1 (6 bases). The germline V and J ends were trimmed by 5 bases and 7 bases, with 14 bases remaining between them. The CDR3 runs to 13 residues. Germline CDR1 is MDHEN and CDR2 is SYDVKM. The CDR3 sequence: CASSAGGASGYTF. DNA for the CDR3: TGTGCCAGCAGTGCGGGGGGCGCCTCTGGCTACACCTTC.

J is TRBJ2-1 and V is TRBV11-2; 10 bases match TRBD2. This CDR3 is 15 amino acids long. V gave up 1 base and J gave up 4 bases; unmatched junction bases: 1. Germline-derived CDR1 and CDR2 are SGHAT and FQNNGV. CDR3 nucleotide sequence: TGTGCCAGCAGCTTAGCTAGCGGGAGATACAATGAGCAGTTCTTC. Translated: CASSLASGRYNEQFF.

This clone occurred once. The chain couples TRBV2 to TRBJ2-1; a weak D match, TRBD2 (6 bases). The germline V gene has CDR1 SNHLY and CDR2 FYNNEI. Trimming removed 4 bases at V and 4 bases at J, with 14 bases between. CDR3 length: 15 amino acids. This CDR3 is CASSGGTPDYNEQFF. The CDR3 DNA sequence: TGTGCCAGCAGTGGCGGGACTCCAGATTACAATGAGCAGTTCTTC.

V and J are TRBV5-1 and TRBJ2-3; 7 bases agree with TRBD1. With V trimmed by 5 bases and J by 2 bases, 2 bases remained unmatched. The germline V gene encodes CDR1 SGHRS and CDR2 YFSETQ. This CDR3 has 13 residues. CDR3 bases: TGCGCCAGCAGTGAGGGGGCCACAGATACGCAGTATTTT. Its protein is CASSEGATDTQYF.

Many counts were recorded for this clone. This chain connects TRBV6-6 to TRBJ2-7, with 7 positions matching TRBD1. With 5 bases clipped from V and 6 bases from J, the junction kept 10 bases outside the gene matches. Germline CDR1 reads MNHNY; CDR2 reads SVGAGI (reference sequence). The length of the CDR3 is 14 residues. CDR3 in DNA: TGTGCCAGCAGTGCCGGGACCAGGGGGACCGAGCAGTACTTC. Encoded protein: CASSAGTRGTEQYF.

V is TRBV9 and J is TRBJ2-2, with D possibly TRBD2 on 6 matching bases. Between the trimmed V and J ends, which lost 0 bases and 4 bases, there was a span of 10 bases. Looked up from germline, CDR1 is SGDLS and CDR2 is YYNGEE. The CDR3 is made up of 15 amino acids. Written as DNA, the CDR3 is TGTGCCAGCAGCGTAGCTGGGGGGTTCACCGGGGAGCTGTTTTTT. It encodes CASSVAGGFTGELFF.

This chain links TRBV4-1 with TRBJ2-3, with 9 bases identical to TRBD2. The germline V gene encodes CDR1 MGHRA and CDR2 YSYEKL. The CDR3 is 18 residues long. Germline trimming cut 0 bases from V and 6 bases from J; bases unmatched to any gene: 13. The chain's CDR3 is CASSQEPRASGAGDTQYF. The CDR3 DNA is TGCGCCAGCAGCCAAGAACCCCGGGCTAGCGGGGCGGGGGATACGCAGTATTTT.

This clone was seen a single time. The chain is built from TRBV4-1 and TRBJ2-7; D is possibly TRBD1 (6 bases). Trimming cost V 0 bases and J 2 bases, with 8 bases left between them. The CDR3 sequence is 14 residues long. Germline CDR1 reads MGHRA; CDR2 reads YSYEKL. Here the CDR3 reads CASSQDEGAYEQYF. The CDR3 DNA reads TGCGCCAGCAGCCAAGACGAGGGGGCCTACGAGCAGTACTTC.